This TCR beta chain is from a study of cytomegalovirus exposure and HLA in healthy donors. The CDR3 loop spans 13 amino acids. The germline V gene encodes CDR1 SGHKS and CDR2 YYEKEE (reference sequence). J gave up 7 bases and V 3 bases, and 3 bases lay outside the gene matches. With respect to this clone: The antigen remains unidentified.

In the PCR, 60 Vbeta and 13 Jbeta primers were used. The protocol was immunoSEQ multiplex PCR, while the TCRdb copy is restricted to in-frame clones and leaves out a portion. The repertoire holds about 200,000 clones, with over 70% as singletons. Overall study findings and caveats: Using the classifier, cytomegalovirus status was reportedly diagnosed with high specificity and sensitivity. TCR beta chains numbering 164 were designated cytomegalovirus-associated.

V and J are TRBV5-5 and TRBJ1-1; 10 positions match TRBD1. The sequencing input was PBMCs. The clonotype was recovered from a boy younger than 10 in good health and CMV-seronegative. In nucleotides, the CDR3 is TGTGCCAGCAGCTCGGGACAGGGGCTTGAAGCTTTCTTT. This codes for CASSSGQGLEAFF.